Each of the 3 T cell receptor beta chains below was sequenced from the same sample in a study of identical twins. TCRdb redid the calling of the 5' RACE reads with MiXCR, one entry per CDR3 protein. The profile covers around 230,000 distinct CDR3 sequences, with roughly 7.1% appearing a single time and more than 14% taken by the ten largest. The same data also contributed to another study, on T cells expressing NK-cell markers.

The sample was CD8+ T cells sorted from blood. All receptors derive from a woman between 18 and 30 years old in good health.

This clonotype was detected many times. The chain recombines TRBV27 with TRBJ1-2, with D perhaps matching TRBD1 (5 bases). Germline assignment: CDR1 MNHEY and CDR2 SMNVEV (reference sequence). Trimming left V 6 bases short and J 5 bases short, with 13 bases between. CDR3 length: 13 residues. This CDR3 reads CASRPGPRYGYTF. CDR3 in DNA: TGTGCCAGCAGGCCGGGGCCGAGGTATGGCTACACCTTC.

The table lists this clonotype with a few counts. V and J are TRBV27 and TRBJ2-3, with no clear D. V lost 6 bases to trimming and J lost 4 bases, with 17 bases between them. This CDR3 comprises 15 residues. Germline values: CDR1 MNHEY, CDR2 SMNVEV (reference sequence). For the CDR3, the DNA is TGTGCCAGCAGCACGGTCCTTCCCGTGCCAGATACGCAGTATTTT. This gives the protein CASSTVLPVPDTQYF.

This clonotype was observed many times. The V call is TRBV20-1, the J call TRBJ1-2, with a weak D call TRBD1 (5 bases). Germline CDR1 DFQATT, CDR2 SNEGSKA (reference sequence). V was cut by 3 bases and J by 7 bases, with 15 bases left in between. CDR3 length: 13 amino acids. CDR3 residues: CSASGLGVGGYTF. The CDR3 DNA reads as TGCAGTGCTAGTGGTCTGGGGGTAGGTGGCTACACCTTC.